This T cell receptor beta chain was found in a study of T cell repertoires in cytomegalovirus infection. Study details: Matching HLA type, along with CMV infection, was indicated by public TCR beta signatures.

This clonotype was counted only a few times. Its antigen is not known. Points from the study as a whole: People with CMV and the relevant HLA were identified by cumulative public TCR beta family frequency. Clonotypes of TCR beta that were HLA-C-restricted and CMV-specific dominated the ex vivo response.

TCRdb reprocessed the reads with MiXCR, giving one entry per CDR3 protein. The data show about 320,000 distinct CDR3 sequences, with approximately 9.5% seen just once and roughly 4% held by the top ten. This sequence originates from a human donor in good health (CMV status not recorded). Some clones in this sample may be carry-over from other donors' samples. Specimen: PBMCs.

CDR3 nucleotide sequence: TGTGCCAGCAGTGAATGGGGTAGCGGGGACGGGGAGCTGTTTTTT. Translating it yields CASSEWGSGDGELFF. The chain has TRBV6-1 and TRBJ2-2; the match to TRBD2 covers 8 bases. The CDR3 runs to 15 residues. CDR1 and CDR2 (germline): MNHNS, SASEGT. With 2 bases clipped from V and 7 bases from J, the junction kept 6 bases outside the gene matches.